Each of the 6 T cell receptor beta chains below was sequenced from the same sample in a study of Ad26.COV2.S vaccination and SARS-CoV-2 variants. Using immunoSEQ multiplex PCR, the repertoire was profiled, and TCRdb retains in-frame clones only, with some absent. The repertoire includes around 370,000 clones, approximately 90% of them detected once, and 3% to 5% sits in the top ten. Material: peripheral blood, obtained after recovery from COVID-19. The receptors derive from a human donor who had recovered from COVID-19.

J is TRBJ2-7 and V is TRBV6-1; D unclear. Germline V lookup: CDR1 MNHNS, CDR2 SASEGT. There are 15 residues in the CDR3. V dropped 1 base and J dropped 0 bases, with 10 bases sitting between them. CDR3 bases: TGTGCCAGCAGTGAAGATGGGCTGGGCTCCTACGAGCAGTACTTC. This translates into CASSEDGLGSYEQYF.

J is TRBJ2-2 and V is TRBV27; D may be TRBD1 (5 bases). In germline, CDR1 is MNHEY, CDR2 SMNVEV (reference sequence). The CDR3 totals 16 residues. The V end was cut by 2 bases, the J end by 1 base, with 11 bases between. Here the CDR3 reads CASSLKAQGNTGELFF. As DNA, the CDR3 is TGTGCCAGCAGTTTAAAGGCCCAGGGGAACACCGGGGAGCTGTTTTTT.

The chain recombines TRBV6-5 with TRBJ1-3; D may be TRBD1 (5 bases). CDR1 and CDR2 (germline): MNHEY, SVGAGI. The CDR3 extends over 15 amino acids. The V and J ends lost 6 bases and 0 bases respectively, with 12 bases between them. CDR3 DNA sequence: TGTGCCAGCAGCCGACAGTCCTCCTCTGGAAACACCATATATTTT. This codes for CASSRQSSSGNTIYF.

CDR3 DNA: TGTGCCAGCAGCCGGGATGGGCGGGCGGGTGAGCAGTACTTC. It is translated as CASSRDGRAGEQYF. This sequence joins TRBV27 and TRBJ2-7; maybe TRBD2 (5 bases). The CDR3 has 14 residues. Trimming removed 6 bases at V and 7 bases at J, with 19 bases between. Germline V gene lookup returns CDR1 MNHEY and CDR2 SMNVEV (reference sequence).

V and J are TRBV2 and TRBJ2-5, with a tentative D call TRBD2 (6 bases). The germline CDR1 and CDR2 sequences are SNHLY and FYNNEI. This CDR3 is 15 amino acids long. Trimming took off 7 bases at V and 2 bases at J, with 17 bases between the two ends. CDR3 in amino acids: CASTGGLTAQETQYF. CDR3 in DNA: TGTGCCAGCACCGGAGGGCTGACAGCTCAAGAGACCCAGTACTTC.

This rearrangement joins TRBV9 to TRBJ2-7; TRBD1 agrees at 9 bases. Germline V gene lookup returns CDR1 SGDLS and CDR2 YYNGEE. J was trimmed by 6 bases and V by 5 bases; bases with no gene match: 3. The CDR3 is made up of 12 amino acids. CDR3 amino acids: CASRQGASEQYF. CDR3 bases: TGTGCCAGCAGACAGGGGGCTAGCGAGCAGTACTTC.